Listed here is a single T cell receptor beta chain. Its antigen remains unidentified. A junction boundary mismatches the germline segment, possibly from a read error. Since all of the isolated RNA was reverse transcribed, expressed TCRB transcripts were what got sequenced. Sequencing was performed with immunoSEQ multiplex PCR; in TCRdb, only in-frame clones are kept and a portion is missing. The sample includes 900,000 or so clones, about a sixth seen only once; the top ten take about 0.02%. These data come from a study of beta chain features in type 1 diabetes. Study as a whole: Examined across all samples were around 110 million sorted cells.

Each of the CD4+ naive, central memory, regulatory and stem cell-like memory populations was sorted via CD45RO/CCR7/CD25/CD127/CD95/CD27. Study-wide results and limits: Among patients with Type 1 diabetes, TCRB CDR3s were moderately but significantly shorter in every one of the four CD4+ subsets.

Germline V gives CDR1 LGHNA, CDR2 YSLEER. The CDR3 consists of 17 residues. The sequenced sample consisted of naive CD4+ T cells from blood. The chain links TRBV4-3 to TRBJ2-1, with no clear D. This receptor was identified in a woman aged 18-35 years in good health. The CDR3 is CASSQDSFLSSYSEQFF. The CDR3 region has the DNA TGCGCCAGCAGCCAAGATTCATTCCTAAGCTCCTACAGTGAGCAGTTCTTC.